The 32 T cell receptor beta chains reported below all come from one sample, sequenced in a study of blood T cell repertoires in COVID-19. The data were produced by immunoSEQ multiplex PCR, yet TCRdb's version contains in-frame clones alone and is incomplete. This table has some 270,000 clones, 90% appearing once. Material: peripheral blood. These receptor sequences come from a woman aged 60 to 75 with COVID-19, enrolled during active disease.

The J gene is TRBJ1-3, the V gene TRBV4-1; D gene uncertain. The CDR3 extends over 14 amino acids. The V end lost 0 bases, the J end lost 3 bases, and 6 bases lay between the germline ends. Germline V gene lookup returns CDR1 MGHRA and CDR2 YSYEKL. The CDR3 here is CASSQDRDGNTIYF. The DNA for the CDR3 is TGCGCCAGCAGCCAAGATCGGGATGGAAACACCATATATTTT.

This chain links TRBV3-1 (or the pseudogene TRBV3-2) with TRBJ2-3, with 12 bases aligning to TRBD1. There are 15 residues in the CDR3. The germline V gene has CDR1 LGHDT and CDR2 YNNKEL (reference sequence). V was clipped by 4 bases and J by 4 bases; unmatched bases: 3. The DNA for the CDR3 is TGTGCCAGCAGCCTGGGACAGGGGGCCCCAGATACGCAGTATTTT. Its protein is CASSLGQGAPDTQYF.

The chain recombines TRBV4-3 with TRBJ1-2; 8 bases line up with TRBD1. The CDR3 contains 18 residues. Looked up from germline, CDR1 is LGHNA and CDR2 is YSLEER. The ends lost 0 bases at V and 3 bases at J; junction bases unmatched: 12. The CDR3 loop reads CASSQEQGQGAGYYGYTF. CDR3 nucleotides: TGCGCCAGCAGCCAAGAACAGGGGCAGGGGGCGGGATACTATGGCTACACCTTC.

The rearrangement links TRBV18 to TRBJ1-1; TRBD1 matches at 7 bases. Trimming at V came to 3 bases and at J to 1 base, leaving 5 bases not matched to a gene. Germline V gene lookup returns CDR1 KGHSH and CDR2 LQKENI. The CDR3 has 15 amino acids. CDR3 nucleotide sequence: TGTGCCAGCTCACCGGGGACAGTTACGAACACTGAAGCTTTCTTT. As protein: CASSPGTVTNTEAFF.

This sequence joins TRBV3-1 (or the pseudogene TRBV3-2) and TRBJ1-4, with D possibly matching TRBD1 (6 bases). CDR1 and CDR2 (germline): LGHDT, YNNKEL (reference sequence). The CDR3 is 15 amino acids. With 0 bases removed from V and 6 bases from J, the gap between germline ends came to 11 bases. CDR3 bases: TGTGCCAGCAGCCAAGATTCACAGGGTGATGAAAAACTGTTTTTT. This gives the protein CASSQDSQGDEKLFF.

This clone was recorded once. V and J are TRBV27 and TRBJ1-5; D is unclear. The CDR3 loop spans 13 amino acids. Germline loops: CDR1 MNHEY, CDR2 SMNVEV (reference sequence). V was shortened by 4 bases and J by 5 bases, with 9 bases between the two germline ends. CDR3 coding DNA: TGTGCCAGCAGTTGGGCAGCAGATCAGCCCCAGCATTTT. This encodes CASSWAADQPQHF.

The chain has TRBV2 and TRBJ1-5; D is ambiguous. CDR3 length: 15 amino acids. The V end was cut by 6 bases, the J end by 2 bases, with 14 bases between. Germline CDR1 SNHLY, CDR2 FYNNEI. The CDR3, as DNA: TGTGCCAGCAGCCCCACCAGACACCGCAATCAGCCCCAGCATTTT. Translating it yields CASSPTRHRNQPQHF. Filled out from reference TRBV2 and TRBJ1-5, the complete variable domain reads EPEVTQTPSHQVTQMGQEVILRCVPISNHLYFYWYRQILGQKVEFLVSFYNNEISEKSEIFDDQFSVERPDGSNFTLKIRSTKLEDSAMYFCASSPTRHRNQPQHFGDGTRLSIL.

The chain carries TRBV5-4 and TRBJ1-3; no clear D gene. The CDR3 is 12 residues long. V was pared by 6 bases and J by 4 bases, with 8 bases between. Germline CDR1 is SGHNT and CDR2 is YYREEE (reference sequence). CDR3 DNA sequence: TGTGCCAGCATCGGAGGGGGAAACACCATATATTTT. Translation gives CASIGGGNTIYF.

This clone was counted only a few times. The chain carries TRBV5-8 and TRBJ2-5; TRBD2 is a possible D gene (6 bases). The CDR3 contains 15 residues. V lost 3 bases and J lost 3, with 15 bases in between. Germline V gene lookup returns CDR1 SGHTS and CDR2 YDEGEE. The CDR3 sequence is CASSSRFWGEETQYF. The CDR3 DNA reads as TGTGCCAGCAGCTCCCGGTTTTGGGGGGAAGAGACCCAGTACTTC. The full variable domain, rest sourced from reference TRBV5-8 and TRBJ2-5, is EAGVTQSPTHLIKTRGQQATLRCSPISGHTSVYWYQQALGLGLQFLLWYDEGEERNRGNFPPRFSGRQFPNYSSELNVNALELEDSALYLCASSSRFWGEETQYFGPGTRLLVL.

The chain couples TRBV29-1 to TRBJ1-1; TRBD1 might be the D (5 bases). CDR3 length: 13 residues. The V end lost 3 bases, the J end lost 2 bases, and 10 bases lay between the germline ends. Germline lookup yields CDR1 SQVTM and CDR2 ANQGSEA. The CDR3 DNA is TGCAGCGTTGAGACGGGGGGAAACACTGAAGCTTTCTTT. The encoded protein is CSVETGGNTEAFF.

The rearrangement links TRBV7-9 to TRBJ2-3; D perhaps matches TRBD2 (6 bases). Germline lookup yields CDR1 SEHNR and CDR2 FQNEAQ (reference sequence). The CDR3 sequence is 16 residues long. With 5 bases removed from V and 0 bases from J, the gap between germline ends came to 15 bases. This CDR3 is CASSAPRAGSTDTQYF. CDR3 nucleotides: TGTGCCAGCAGCGCCCCGCGAGCGGGTAGCACAGATACGCAGTATTTT.

The rearrangement uses TRBV27 and TRBJ1-2, with TRBD1 matching 8 bases. The CDR3 is 15 residues long. The junction had 8 bases not matched to a gene; V was cut back by 1 base and J by 7 bases. Germline CDR1 reads MNHEY; CDR2 reads SMNVEV (reference sequence). The CDR3 is CASSLLRQGASGYTF. DNA for the CDR3: TGTGCCAGCAGTTTATTGCGGCAGGGGGCAAGTGGCTACACCTTC.

In DNA form, the CDR3 reads TGTGCCAGCTATCCCGGGTACGCGATTGACACCGGGGAGCTGTTTTTT. It specifies CASYPGYAIDTGELFF. The rearrangement joins TRBV27 to TRBJ2-2; D ambiguous. The CDR3 is 16 residues long. Per germline, CDR1 MNHEY and CDR2 SMNVEV (reference sequence). The V gene lost 8 bases and the J gene lost 3 bases, with 19 bases spanning the gap.

CDR3 nucleotide sequence: TGTGCCAGCAGTGGACAGGGAATCGGCTACACCTTC. It translates to CASSGQGIGYTF. This chain links TRBV28 with TRBJ1-2; the match to TRBD1 covers 8 bases. Germline V gene lookup returns CDR1 MDHEN and CDR2 SYDVKM. The CDR3 is 12 amino acids. Germline trimming cut 5 bases from V and 8 bases from J; bases unmatched to any gene: 4.

The chain has TRBV5-8 and TRBJ1-2, with 7 bases matching TRBD1. The length of the CDR3 is 14 residues. After removal of 4 bases from V and 7 bases from J, the junction contained 10 bases not matched to a gene. Germline CDR1 reads SGHTS; CDR2 reads YDEGEE. CDR3 residues: CASSIPGQVFGYTF. The DNA for the CDR3 is TGTGCCAGCAGCATCCCAGGACAGGTTTTTGGCTACACCTTC.

The gene calls are TRBV5-1 and TRBJ1-4, with 8 bases identical to TRBD1. The V gene's germline CDR1 is SGHRS and CDR2 YFSETQ. V was clipped by 4 bases and J by 5 bases; unmatched bases: 7. The CDR3 extends over 15 amino acids. As DNA, the CDR3 is TGCGCCAGCAGCCGGGAGACAGGGGAAAATGAAAAACTGTTTTTT. It translates to CASSRETGENEKLFF.

This chain links TRBV7-9 with TRBJ2-6; 8 bases match TRBD1. CDR1 is SEHNR, CDR2 FQNEAQ, per germline (reference sequence). The CDR3 runs 18 residues. V lost 7 bases, J lost 0 bases, and 11 bases stayed unmatched. CDR3 loop: CASTRRGTGTSGANVLTF. The CDR3 DNA reads TGTGCCAGCACCAGAAGGGGGACAGGAACCTCTGGGGCCAACGTCCTGACTTTC. The whole variable domain, remainder taken from reference TRBV7-9 and TRBJ2-6, is DTGVSQNPRHKITKRGQNVTFRCDPISEHNRLYWYRQTLGQGPEFLTYFQNEAQLEKSRLLSDRFSAERPKGSFSTLEIQRTEQGDSAMYLCASTRRGTGTSGANVLTFGAGSRLTVL.

V gene TRBV18 combines with J gene TRBJ2-7; 7 nucleotides agree with TRBD1. Germline CDR1 reads KGHSH; CDR2 reads LQKENI. The CDR3 covers 15 residues. The ends lost 0 bases at V and 2 bases at J; junction bases unmatched: 4. This chain's CDR3 is CASSPPGTEPYEQYF. Written as DNA, the CDR3 is TGTGCCAGCTCACCACCAGGGACAGAACCCTACGAGCAGTACTTC.

As for this clone: One end of the junction varies from germline; a read error may be responsible. The chain carries TRBV5-8 and TRBJ1-6; maybe TRBD1 (5 bases). Looked up from germline, CDR1 is SGHTS and CDR2 is YDEGEE. There are 14 residues in the CDR3. CDR3 nucleotides: TGTGCCAGCAGTTTGGACAATCTTAATTCACCCCTCCACTTT. This gives the protein CASSLDNLNSPLHF.

The gene calls are TRBV11-2 and TRBJ1-5; weak D call: TRBD1 (6 bases). This CDR3 is 15 amino acids long. Between the trimmed V and J ends, which lost 1 base and 7 bases, there was a span of 14 bases. Germline V CDR1 and CDR2: SGHAT, FQNNGV. CDR3 in amino acids: CASSLVETRGQPQHF. CDR3 nucleotide sequence: TGTGCCAGCAGCTTAGTCGAAACCAGGGGACAGCCCCAGCATTTT. Combining the CDR3 with reference TRBV11-2 and TRBJ1-5 gives the whole variable domain EAGVAQSPRYKIIEKRQSVAFWCNPISGHATLYWYQQILGQGPKLLIQFQNNGVVDDSQLPKDRFSAERLKGVDSTLKIQPAKLEDSAVYLCASSLVETRGQPQHFGDGTRLSIL.

The chain uses TRBV5-4 and TRBJ2-2; perhaps TRBD1 as D (6 bases). Per germline, CDR1 SGHNT and CDR2 YYREEE (reference sequence). The CDR3 sequence is 15 residues long. The V gene lost 1 base and the J gene lost 4 bases, with 11 bases spanning the gap. CDR3 DNA sequence: TGTGCCAGCAGCTTGCAGGGGATTGGCACCGGGGAGCTGTTTTTT. Its protein product is CASSLQGIGTGELFF.

The gene calls are TRBV5-6 and TRBJ1-3, with a possible D match to TRBD1 (5 bases). Germline CDR1 SGHDT, CDR2 YYEEEE. This CDR3 is 18 amino acids long. Trimming pared 3 bases from V and 3 bases from J, leaving 22 bases between. The CDR3 bases are TGTGCCAGCAGCTCGAAGACAGTTTTCACTTCCCATGGAAACACCATATATTTT. This gives the protein CASSSKTVFTSHGNTIYF.

This CDR3 is CSASLGASGYTF. The CDR3 DNA reads TGCAGTGCTAGTTTGGGGGCCTCTGGCTACACCTTC. The chain uses TRBV20-1 and TRBJ1-2; D is possibly TRBD1 (6 bases). CDR3 length equals 12 residues. Germline CDR1 DFQATT, CDR2 SNEGSKA (reference sequence). Trimming took off 3 bases at V and 7 bases at J, with 12 bases between the two ends.

V gene TRBV6-5 combines with J gene TRBJ1-6, with 7 bases identical to TRBD1. This CDR3 contains 15 residues. Trimming removed 5 bases from V and 2 bases from J; junction bases left unmatched: 3. In germline, CDR1 is MNHEY, CDR2 SVGAGI. DNA for the CDR3: TGTGCCAGCAGTAGGGGACAGACCTATAATTCACCCCTCCACTTT. Translated: CASSRGQTYNSPLHF.

This clone showed up just once. The chain carries TRBV18 and TRBJ1-2, with no clear D. Looked up from germline, CDR1 is KGHSH and CDR2 is LQKENI. V was shortened by 2 bases and J by 1 base, with 5 bases between the two germline ends. This CDR3 has 13 amino acids. The CDR3 DNA reads TGTGCCAGCTCACCAGCCAGTAACTATGGCTACACCTTC. Its translation is CASSPASNYGYTF.

The rearrangement joins TRBV4-3 to TRBJ1-2; D is possibly TRBD1 (5 bases). Germline lookup yields CDR1 LGHNA and CDR2 YSLEER. This CDR3 is built from 15 residues. V was cut by 0 bases and J by 4 bases, with 12 bases left in between. Written as DNA, the CDR3 is TGCGCCAGCAGCCAAGATGGGGCGGGATCCTATGGCTACACCTTC. Encoded protein: CASSQDGAGSYGYTF.

The V call is TRBV15, the J call TRBJ1-2; a possible D gene is TRBD1 (6 bases). The CDR3 sequence is 15 residues long. CDR1 is LNHNV, CDR2 YYDKDF, per germline (reference sequence). Trimming took off 0 bases at V and 6 bases at J, with 14 bases between the two ends. The CDR3 region has the DNA TGTGCCACCAGCAGAGATCTAGCAGGGGTCGATGGCTACACCTTC. Translated, it gives CATSRDLAGVDGYTF. Variable domain in full (rest from reference TRBV15 and TRBJ1-2): DAMVIQNPRYQVTQFGKPVTLSCSQTLNHNVMYWYQQKSSQAPKLLFHYYDKDFNNEADTPDNFQSRRPNTSFCFLDIRSPGLGDTAMYLCATSRDLAGVDGYTFGSGTRLTVV.

V is TRBV2 and J is TRBJ2-3; TRBD1 agrees at 8 bases. The CDR3 is 13 amino acids. CDR1 is SNHLY, CDR2 FYNNEI, per germline. V was clipped by 7 bases and J by 5 bases; unmatched bases: 5. CDR3 sequence: CASTQGAGDTQYF. Here the CDR3 DNA reads TGTGCCAGCACGCAGGGGGCGGGAGATACGCAGTATTTT.

This clone was seen just once. J is TRBJ1-2 and V is TRBV11-2; the D is unclear. V was trimmed by 4 bases and J by 4 bases, leaving 7 bases between them. The CDR3 spans 12 residues. Germline lookup yields CDR1 SGHAT and CDR2 FQNNGV. The CDR3 is CASSSPSYGYTF. The CDR3 bases are TGTGCCAGCAGCTCCCCCTCCTATGGCTACACCTTC.

The chain couples TRBV30 to TRBJ1-2; no definite D call. The CDR3 is 13 residues long. Trimming shortened V by 0 bases and J by 2 bases, and 7 bases separated the two germline ends. Germline CDR1 GTSNPN, CDR2 SVGIG (reference sequence). DNA for the CDR3: TGTGCCTGGAGTGTACTAGAGAACTATGGCTACACCTTC. Its translation is CAWSVLENYGYTF.

The genes are TRBV29-1 and TRBJ1-1; 10 bases are shared with TRBD1. The CDR3 covers 15 residues. The germline CDR1 and CDR2 sequences are SQVTM and ANQGSEA. The J segment lost 3 bases and the V segment lost 1 base, leaving 5 bases of the junction unmatched. The CDR3 nucleotides read TGCAGCGTTGAAGGACAGGGGGCTCTAGACACTGAAGCTTTCTTT. This codes for CSVEGQGALDTEAFF.

CDR3 in amino acids: CASSIPGVNQPQHF. CDR3 DNA: TGTGCCAGTAGTATTCCAGGGGTCAATCAGCCCCAGCATTTT. The chain employs TRBV19 and TRBJ1-5, with a possible D match to TRBD1 (6 bases). The germline V gene encodes CDR1 LNHDA and CDR2 SQIVND (reference sequence). The CDR3 consists of 14 residues. Trimming stripped 3 bases from V and 3 bases from J, with 9 bases between.